The present TCR beta chain was sequenced within a study of blood T cell repertoires in COVID-19. In the study overall: The United States, Italy and Spain provided the acute and convalescent COVID-19 samples. The cDNA or gDNA used as material had been derived from T cells, B-cell-depleted T cells, or PBMCs.

Per the original data handling: Reference gene primer amplification in the assay estimated nucleated cell counts. The assay was immunoSEQ multiplex PCR, and TCRdb's table has in-frame clones only and misses some. V and J calls and clone size are given by that table; D and trimming were obtained from the DNA. The sample carries under 150,000 clones, approximately 89% recorded once. Trimming cost V 2 bases and J 2 bases; bases outside gene matches: 3. This CDR3 spans 14 amino acids. Germline assignment: CDR1 SGHRS and CDR2 YFSETQ. This receptor was obtained from a human donor in a cohort sampled during active COVID-19. The chain employs TRBV5-1 and TRBJ2-7, with TRBD2 matching 8 bases. The sample was peripheral blood. CDR3 amino acids: CASSFAGGAYEQYF. The CDR3 bases are TGCGCCAGCAGCTTTGCCGGGGGGGCCTACGAGCAGTACTTC.